The rows below give T cell receptor beta chains drawn from one sample of a study of PD-1 blockade in classical Hodgkin lymphoma. This table comes from immunoSEQ multiplex PCR, and its TCRdb copy is limited to in-frame clones, with some not included. This table has fewer than 45,000 clones, roughly nine tenths appearing once. The sample in question was peripheral blood mononuclear cells (PBMCs), obtained before the second cycle of nivolumab. These TCRs come from a human donor with classical Hodgkin lymphoma. Both conserved end residues are part of each CDR3. Each record gives: J gene, clone size, V gene, D gene, CDR3 length, CDR3 protein, CDR3 DNA. The D gene is left open where the match is weak. Size is omitted from some rows. Given values are once, few, many or a class for expanded clones.

TRBJ2-2	NA	TRBV2	TRBD2	15	CASTTSGRVPGELFF	TGTGCCAGTACTACTAGCGGGAGGGTACCCGGGGAGCTGTTTTTT
TRBJ1-1	NA	TRBV18	NA	12	CASSQAGTEAFF	TGTGCCAGCTCACAGGCTGGCACTGAAGCTTTCTTT
TRBJ1-2	NA	TRBV6-4	NA	13	CASSDGGTYGYTF	TGTGCCAGCAGTGACGGGGGCACTTATGGCTACACCTTC
TRBJ2-2	once	TRBV10-1	NA	16	CASSEGQEDPNGELFF	TGCGCCAGCAGTGAAGGGCAGGAGGATCCCAACGGGGAGCTGTTTTTT
TRBJ2-6	NA	TRBV9	NA	16	CASSVFFPSGANVLTF	TGTGCCAGCAGCGTCTTCTTTCCCTCTGGGGCCAACGTCCTGACTTTC
TRBJ2-7	NA	TRBV14	NA	17	CASSQEPYRNRIYEQYF	TGTGCCAGCAGCCAAGAGCCTTACAGAAATCGGATCTACGAGCAGTACTTC
TRBJ1-3	once	TRBV10-3	NA	14	CAITETGSGNTIYF	TGTGCCATCACCGAGACCGGCTCTGGAAACACCATATATTTT
TRBJ2-7	NA	TRBV6-1	NA	13	CASSEVWGGEQYF	TGTGCCAGCAGTGAAGTGTGGGGCGGCGAGCAGTACTTC
TRBJ1-6	NA	TRBV7-2	NA	16	CASSLAVGQGNSPLHF	TGTGCCAGCAGCTTAGCGGTGGGGCAGGGTAATTCACCCCTCCACTTT
TRBJ1-1	NA	TRBV29-1	NA	13	CSVPDTTFTEAFF	TGCAGCGTTCCCGACACAACCTTTACTGAAGCTTTCTTT
TRBJ1-3	NA	TRBV28	NA	13	CASTASAGNTIYF	TGTGCCAGCACTGCGTCGGCCGGAAACACCATATATTTT
TRBJ2-3	once	TRBV6-1	NA	13	CASSEVSTDTQYF	TGTGCCAGCAGTGAAGTAAGCACAGATACGCAGTATTTT
TRBJ1-2	NA	TRBV19	NA	14	CASTDGKANYGYTF	TGTGCCAGTACCGACGGGAAGGCTAACTATGGCTACACCTTC
TRBJ2-7	once	TRBV5-1	NA	15	CASSLVATEHYEQYF	TGCGCCAGCAGCTTGGTGGCGACGGAACACTACGAGCAGTACTTC
TRBJ1-4	once	TRBV20-1	NA	10	CSAGSGRLFF	TGCAGTGCCGGCTCGGGGCGACTGTTTTTT
TRBJ2-7	NA	TRBV7-9	NA	12	CASSSTPGGQVF	TGTGCCAGCAGCTCCACGCCGGGGGGACAGGTGTTC
TRBJ1-1	NA	TRBV10-3	NA	11	CATLRETEAFF	TGTGCCACCCTCCGGGAGACTGAAGCTTTCTTT
TRBJ2-1	NA	TRBV5-4	NA	14	CASSLGTQGNEQFF	TGTGCCAGCAGCTTGGGAACTCAGGGAAATGAGCAGTTCTTC
TRBJ2-7	NA	TRBV5-4	TRBD2	15	CASSSGTSEIYEQYF	TGTGCCAGCAGCTCCGGGACTAGCGAAATCTACGAGCAGTACTTC
TRBJ1-2	NA	TRBV5-1	NA	13	CASSLAPAVGYTF	TGCGCCAGCAGCTTGGCCCCGGCAGTTGGCTACACCTTC
TRBJ2-5	once	TRBV9	NA	13	CASSVQGQETQYF	TGTGCCAGCAGCGTACAGGGTCAAGAGACCCAGTACTTC
TRBJ1-1	NA	TRBV27	NA	11	CASSKGAEAFF	TGTGCCAGCAGTAAGGGTGCTGAAGCTTTCTTT
TRBJ2-3	NA	TRBV28	TRBD2	19	CASSFSTSGGPSSTDTQYF	TGTGCCAGCAGTTTTTCAACTAGCGGGGGGCCCTCTAGCACAGATACGCAGTATTTT
TRBJ2-7	NA	TRBV5-1	TRBD2	17	CASSPGLAGGPNYEQYF	TGCGCCAGCAGCCCGGGACTAGCGGGAGGGCCAAACTACGAGCAGTACTTC
TRBJ2-5	NA	TRBV4-3	NA	15	CASSHTRQRKETQYF	TGCGCCAGCAGCCACACGAGGCAGCGGAAGGAGACCCAGTACTTC
TRBJ1-2	NA	TRBV28	TRBD1	14	CASRGAGTDYGYTF	TGTGCCAGCAGGGGCGCCGGGACAGACTATGGCTACACCTTC
TRBJ2-7	NA	TRBV7-9	NA	13	CASTLGRSYEQYF	TGTGCCAGCACCTTAGGCCGCTCCTACGAGCAGTACTTC
TRBJ2-5	NA	TRBV9	TRBD2	17	CASSVALSSGTQETQYF	TGTGCCAGCAGCGTAGCTTTGTCTAGCGGGACTCAAGAGACCCAGTACTTC
TRBJ2-2	NA	TRBV2	TRBD1	15	CASSEASGGTGELFF	TGTGCCAGCAGTGAAGCGTCAGGGGGTACCGGGGAGCTGTTTTTT
TRBJ2-2	NA	TRBV27	NA	13	CASSRRNTGELFF	TGTGCCAGCAGTCGACGGAACACCGGGGAGCTGTTTTTT
TRBJ2-5	NA	TRBV2	TRBD1	14	CASHETGGGGTQYF	TGTGCCAGCCACGAAACAGGGGGTGGTGGGACCCAGTACTTC
TRBJ2-3	NA	TRBV28	TRBD2	15	CASSPPGLGTDTQYF	TGTGCCAGCAGCCCGCCGGGACTAGGTACAGATACGCAGTATTTT
TRBJ2-7	NA	TRBV5-5	NA	13	CASSSIDSYEQYF	TGTGCCAGCAGCTCGATCGACTCCTACGAGCAGTACTTC
TRBJ2-7	NA	TRBV21-1	NA	15	CASSSHSGGSYEQYF	TGTGCCAGCAGCAGCCATAGCGGGGGCTCCTACGAGCAGTACTTC
TRBJ1-3	NA	TRBV19	NA	15	CASSIEGFSGNTIYF	TGTGCCAGTAGTATAGAAGGGTTCTCTGGAAACACCATATATTTT
TRBJ2-2	once	TRBV6-5	NA	15	CASAKDGANTGELFF	TGTGCCAGCGCGAAGGACGGCGCGAACACCGGGGAGCTGTTTTTT
TRBJ1-4	NA	TRBV29-1	TRBD1	12	CSVWTGAEKLFF	TGCAGCGTTTGGACAGGGGCCGAAAAACTGTTTTTT
TRBJ1-1	NA	TRBV29-1	NA	13	CSVSRKGWTEAFF	TGCAGCGTGTCCCGGAAGGGGTGGACTGAAGCTTTCTTT
TRBJ2-5	NA	TRBV2	TRBD2	15	CASSEELAGGETQYF	TGTGCCAGCAGTGAAGAACTAGCGGGAGGAGAGACCCAGTACTTC
TRBJ2-5	NA	TRBV7-9	NA	14	CASSSGEYQETQYF	TGTGCCAGCAGCTCGGGGGAGTACCAAGAGACCCAGTACTTC
TRBJ2-7	NA	TRBV4-1	TRBD2	14	CASSRGLAGDEQYF	TGCGCCAGCAGCCGGGGACTAGCGGGAGACGAGCAGTACTTC
TRBJ1-1	NA	TRBV6-5	NA	13	CASRALSNTEAFF	TGTGCCAGCAGGGCCCTTTCGAACACTGAAGCTTTCTTT
TRBJ1-4	NA	TRBV28	NA	14	CASSPDGRRGKLFF	TGTGCCAGCAGCCCTGACGGAAGGCGGGGGAAACTGTTTTTT
TRBJ2-7	NA	TRBV15	NA	14	CATSRGGLTYEQYF	TGTGCCACCAGCAGAGGAGGGCTGACCTACGAGCAGTACTTC
TRBJ1-1	NA	TRBV6-5	NA	14	CASSAVQGNTEAFF	TGTGCCAGCAGCGCGGTACAGGGGAACACTGAAGCTTTCTTT
TRBJ2-1	NA	TRBV6-5	TRBD1	15	CASSPGTDPVDEQFF	TGTGCCAGCAGTCCCGGGACAGACCCTGTGGATGAGCAGTTCTTC
TRBJ2-7	NA	TRBV18	TRBD2	17	CASSERGLAGGSHEQYF	TGTGCCAGCTCCGAAAGGGGACTAGCGGGGGGAAGCCACGAGCAGTACTTC
TRBJ1-5	few	TRBV7-9	NA	13	CASSSDSNQPQHF	TGTGCCAGCAGCTCTGATAGCAATCAGCCCCAGCATTTT
TRBJ2-5	NA	TRBV27	TRBD1	15	CASSSRQGSQETQYF	TGTGCCAGCAGTTCTCGACAGGGATCTCAGGAGACCCAGTACTTC
TRBJ1-2	NA	TRBV18	TRBD1	12	CASSPDRAGYTF	TGTGCCAGCTCCCCTGACAGGGCGGGCTACACCTTC
TRBJ2-4	NA	TRBV7-2	NA	15	CASSFNERALDIQYF	TGTGCCAGCAGCTTCAACGAGCGGGCTTTGGACATTCAGTACTTC
TRBJ2-5	NA	TRBV5-1	NA	14	CASSLAWGGGTQYF	TGCGCCAGCAGCTTGGCCTGGGGGGGCGGGACCCAGTACTTC
TRBJ2-2	NA	TRBV19	NA	13	CASAGPNTGELFF	TGTGCCAGCGCCGGACCCAACACCGGGGAGCTGTTTTTT
TRBJ2-7	NA	TRBV28	TRBD1	12	CASSRGRYEQYF	TGTGCCAGCAGCAGGGGGCGCTACGAGCAGTACTTC
TRBJ2-1	NA	TRBV28	TRBD2	15	CASTNTQLAANEQFF	TGTGCCAGCACCAACACCCAGCTAGCGGCCAATGAGCAGTTCTTC